Only a few counts were recorded for the clone carrying this TCR beta chain. Its antigen remains unidentified. This specimen belongs to a study of shared clonotypes between healthy human individuals. Whole-study findings and limits: Limited genetic and exposure-history diversity came from having few donors.

This CDR3 spans 16 amino acids. Germline V gene sequence: CDR1 SGHRS, CDR2 YFSETQ. With 0 bases clipped from V and 1 base from J, the junction kept 4 bases outside the gene matches. Several immunoSEQ 96-well plates shared each subset's DNA, each plate a replicate. Sequenced by immunoSEQ multiplex PCR; TCRdb stores in-frame clones only, minus some. This sample has about 480,000 clones; approximately 79% occur once, and the top ten carry about 12%. This receptor was obtained from a woman aged 40 to 50 in good health. Some clones in this sample may be carry-over from other donors' samples. The sequenced material came from PBMCs. The J gene is TRBJ1-2, the V gene TRBV5-1; TRBD1 matches at 9 bases. The CDR3 region is CASSLGGQGLNYGYTF. In DNA, the CDR3 is TGCGCCAGCAGCTTGGGAGGACAGGGGCTTAACTATGGCTACACCTTC. The full variable domain, completed using reference TRBV5-1 and TRBJ1-2, is KAGVTQTPRYLIKTRGQQVTLSCSPISGHRSVSWYQQTPGQGLQFLFEYFSETQRNKGNFPGRFSGRQFSNSRSEMNVSTLELGDSALYLCASSLGGQGLNYGYTFGSGTRLTVV.